This T cell receptor beta chain is drawn from a study of T cells in Graves' hyperthyroidism and ophthalmopathy. The CDR3 regions of TCR beta were amplified from RNA transcripts. Researchers ran a first-round RT-PCR on the TCR CDR3 using the HTBI primer set. From the multiplex PCR reads, TCRdb called clonotypes with MiXCR, one entry per CDR3 protein. In the table there are roughly 380,000 distinct CDR3 sequences, 11% to 15% of which are singletons. CDR3 size: 14 residues. In germline, CDR1 is MNHNS, CDR2 SASEGT. Between the trimmed V and J ends, which lost 7 bases and 1 base, there was a span of 11 bases. Ten or more counts support this clonotype.

Material for sequencing was blood. The receptor comes from a woman aged 55 to 70 with Graves' hyperthyroidism. This sequence joins TRBV6-1 and TRBJ1-5; no clear D gene. CDR3 in DNA: TGTGCCAGCAATCCGTCAAACAGCAATCAGCCCCAGCATTTT. Protein product: CASNPSNSNQPQHF.